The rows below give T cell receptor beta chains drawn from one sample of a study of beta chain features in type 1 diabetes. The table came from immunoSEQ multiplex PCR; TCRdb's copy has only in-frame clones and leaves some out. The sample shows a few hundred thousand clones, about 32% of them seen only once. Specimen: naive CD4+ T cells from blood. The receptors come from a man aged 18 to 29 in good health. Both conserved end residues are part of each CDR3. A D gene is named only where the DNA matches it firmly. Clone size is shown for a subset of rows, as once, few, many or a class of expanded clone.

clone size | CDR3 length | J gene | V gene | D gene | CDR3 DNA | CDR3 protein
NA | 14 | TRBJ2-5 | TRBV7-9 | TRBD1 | TGTGCCAGCAGCTTATTACGACAGGGGGAGACCCAGTACTTC | CASSLLRQGETQYF
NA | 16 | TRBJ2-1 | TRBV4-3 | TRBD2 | TGCGCCAGCAGCCGTCTTTCGGCTAGCGGCGACAATGAGCAGTTCTTC | CASSRLSASGDNEQFF
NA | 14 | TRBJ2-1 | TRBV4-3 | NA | TGCGCCAGCAGCCACAACTCATACTACAATGAGCAGTTCTTC | CASSHNSYYNEQFF
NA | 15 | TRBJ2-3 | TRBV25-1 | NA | TGTGCCAGCAGTGAATTCGCGACTAGCACAGATACGCAGTATTTT | CASSEFATSTDTQYF
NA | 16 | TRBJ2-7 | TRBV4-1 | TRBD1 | TGCGCCAGCAGCCAAGATTTCGGGACAGTTCACTACGAGCAGTACTTC | CASSQDFGTVHYEQYF
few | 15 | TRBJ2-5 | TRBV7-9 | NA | TGTGCCAGCAGTCCGATACCCGGGCAACAAGAGACCCAGTACTTC | CASSPIPGQQETQYF
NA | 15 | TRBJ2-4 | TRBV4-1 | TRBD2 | TGCGCCAGCAGGCAAGTCGGGGAGGGCAAAAACATTCAGTACTTC | CASRQVGEGKNIQYF
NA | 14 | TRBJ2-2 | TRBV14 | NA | TGTGCCAGCAGCCGGTCGTGGGTCACCGGGGAGCTGTTTTTT | CASSRSWVTGELFF
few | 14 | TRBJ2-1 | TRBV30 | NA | TGTGCCTGGAGTACCGGGGTGACCTACAATGAGCAGTTCTTC | CAWSTGVTYNEQFF
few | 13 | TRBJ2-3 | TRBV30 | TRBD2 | TGTGCCTGGAGTGTACCGGGGGGAGATACGCAGTATTTT | CAWSVPGGDTQYF
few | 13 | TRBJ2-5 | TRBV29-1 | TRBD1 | TGCAGCGTCGGACAGGGGGCAGGAGAGACCCAGTACTTC | CSVGQGAGETQYF
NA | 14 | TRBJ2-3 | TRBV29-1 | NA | TGCAGCGTTGACCCGGCCTCTTTTACAGATACGCAGTATTTT | CSVDPASFTDTQYF
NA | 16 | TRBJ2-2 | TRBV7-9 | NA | TGTGCCAGCAGCTCCCGAGGGACACCAAACACCGGGGAGCTGTTTTTT | CASSSRGTPNTGELFF
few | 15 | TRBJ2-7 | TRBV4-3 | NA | TGCGCCAGCAGCCTTCCCGGGCCAAAAAACTACGAGCAGTACTTC | CASSLPGPKNYEQYF
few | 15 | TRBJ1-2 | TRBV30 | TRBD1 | TGTGCCTGGAGTGTACGGTTAACAGGGGGCGATGGCTACACCTTC | CAWSVRLTGGDGYTF
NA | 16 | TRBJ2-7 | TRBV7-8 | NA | TGTGCCAGCAGCTTAGCTGGAGGGAGTGCCCCCTACGAGCAGTACTTC | CASSLAGGSAPYEQYF
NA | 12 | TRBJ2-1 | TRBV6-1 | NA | TGTGCCACCGTGCGCTATAACAATGAGCAGTTCTTC | CATVRYNNEQFF
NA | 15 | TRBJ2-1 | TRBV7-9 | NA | TGTGCCAGCAGCTTAGGAGGAACCCTTAACAATGAGCAGTTCTTC | CASSLGGTLNNEQFF
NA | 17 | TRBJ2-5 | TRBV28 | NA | TGTGCCAGCAGTTTATCCCAAGGCAGCCCCTTCCAAGAGACCCAGTACTTC | CASSLSQGSPFQETQYF
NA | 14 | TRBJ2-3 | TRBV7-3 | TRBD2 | TGTGCCAGCAGCAAGACTAGCGATTCGGATACGCAGTATTTT | CASSKTSDSDTQYF
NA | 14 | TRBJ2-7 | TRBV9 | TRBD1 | TGTGCCAGCAGCCGCGGGACAGGGGGCTACGAGCAGTACTTC | CASSRGTGGYEQYF
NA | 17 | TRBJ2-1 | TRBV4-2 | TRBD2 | TGTGCCAGCAGCCAAGTCTTCGGGACTAGCGTCTACAATGAGCAGTTCTTC | CASSQVFGTSVYNEQFF
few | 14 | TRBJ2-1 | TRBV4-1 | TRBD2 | TGCGCCAGCAGCCTGAGAGCGGGATACAATGAGCAGTTCTTC | CASSLRAGYNEQFF
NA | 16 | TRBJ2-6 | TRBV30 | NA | TGTGCCTGGGAAAGGAAAACTTTCTCTGGGGCCAACGTCCTGACTTTC | CAWERKTFSGANVLTF
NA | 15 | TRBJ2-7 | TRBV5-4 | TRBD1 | TGTGCCAGCAGCTGGTCGGACAGGGAATCTCCCGAGCAGTACTTC | CASSWSDRESPEQYF
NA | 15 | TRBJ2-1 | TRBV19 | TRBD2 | TGTGCCAGTAGTTCCTGGACTAGCGGGGAGAGGAGTCAGTTCTTC | CASSSWTSGERSQFF
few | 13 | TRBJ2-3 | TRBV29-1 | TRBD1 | TGCAGCTCGAGGGGGCGAATCACAGATACGCAGTATTTT | CSSRGRITDTQYF
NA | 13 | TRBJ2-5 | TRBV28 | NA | TGTGCCAGCACCGTATGGAGTGGGGAGACCCAGTACTTC | CASTVWSGETQYF
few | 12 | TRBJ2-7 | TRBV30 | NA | TGTGCCTGGAGGGCAGGGAGGAACGAGCAGTACTTC | CAWRAGRNEQYF
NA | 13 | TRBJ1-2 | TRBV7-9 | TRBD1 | TGTGCCAGCAGCAACGGGACAGTCTATGGCTACACCTTC | CASSNGTVYGYTF
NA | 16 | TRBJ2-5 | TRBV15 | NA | TGTGCCACCAGCAGGGACCAACAGGGTCGAGGGGAGACCCAGTACTTC | CATSRDQQGRGETQYF
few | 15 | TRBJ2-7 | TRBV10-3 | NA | TGTGCCATCAGTGGAGACGGGGCGAGAGACGACGAGCAGTACTTC | CAISGDGARDDEQYF
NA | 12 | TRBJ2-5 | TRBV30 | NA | TGTGCCTGGAGTGACGCCGCGGAGACCCAGTACTTC | CAWSDAAETQYF
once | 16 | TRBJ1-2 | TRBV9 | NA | TGTGCCAGCAGCCCCTCCTCACGGGTCAGCTTCTATGGCTACACCTTC | CASSPSSRVSFYGYTF
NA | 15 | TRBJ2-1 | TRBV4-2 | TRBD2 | TGTGCCAGCAGCCGAGGACTAGCGGGAGCCAATGAGCAGTTCTTC | CASSRGLAGANEQFF
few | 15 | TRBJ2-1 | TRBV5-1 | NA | TGCGCCAGCAGCTTGTCTGGAAATTTCTACAATGAGCAGTTCTTC | CASSLSGNFYNEQFF
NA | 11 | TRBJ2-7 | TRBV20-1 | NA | TGCAGTGCTAGTGTACCGTACGAGCAGTACTTC | CSASVPYEQYF
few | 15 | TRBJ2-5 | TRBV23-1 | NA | TGCGCCAGCAGTCGATGGGGAAGAGAAGAAGAGACCCAGTACTTC | CASSRWGREEETQYF
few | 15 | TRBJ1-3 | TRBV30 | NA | TGTGCCTGGACTCCCACAGGGAACTCTGGAAACACCATATATTTT | CAWTPTGNSGNTIYF
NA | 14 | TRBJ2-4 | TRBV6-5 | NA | TGTGCCAGCAGTGTGTCGGGGGCCAAAAACATTCAGTACTTC | CASSVSGAKNIQYF
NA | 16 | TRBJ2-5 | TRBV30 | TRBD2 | TGTGCCTGGAGCCGTCGACTAGCACCGCGGTGGGAGACCCAGTACTTC | CAWSRRLAPRWETQYF
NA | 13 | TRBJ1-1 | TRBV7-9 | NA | TGTGCCAGCAGCTTTGTGAAGGCTACTGAAGCTTTCTTT | CASSFVKATEAFF
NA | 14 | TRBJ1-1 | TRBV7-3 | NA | TGTGCCAGCAGCTTAACAGGGCGGGACACTGAAGCTTTCTTT | CASSLTGRDTEAFF
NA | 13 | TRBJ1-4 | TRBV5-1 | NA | TGCGCCAGCAGCACGTCGACTAATGAAAAACTGTTTTTT | CASSTSTNEKLFF
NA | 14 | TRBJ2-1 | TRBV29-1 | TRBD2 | TGCAGCGTTAGAGGACTAGCGGGAGGCAATGAGCAGTTCTTC | CSVRGLAGGNEQFF
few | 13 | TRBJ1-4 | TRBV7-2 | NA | TGTGCCAGCAATCGGGATCTCGGTGAAAAACTGTTTTTT | CASNRDLGEKLFF
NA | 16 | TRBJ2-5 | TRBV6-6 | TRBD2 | TGTGCCAGCAGTTACTCGGCTAGCGGGAGCCCAGAGACCCAGTACTTC | CASSYSASGSPETQYF
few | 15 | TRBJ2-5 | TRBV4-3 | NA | TGCGCCAGCAGCCCGCTCGGGGGATTGGGAGAGACCCAGTACTTC | CASSPLGGLGETQYF
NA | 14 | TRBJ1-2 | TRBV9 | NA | TGTGCCAGCAGCGTAGATATGGAAAACTATGGCTACACCTTC | CASSVDMENYGYTF
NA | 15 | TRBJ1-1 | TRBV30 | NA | TGTGCCTGGAGTGTACAGGCAGGGAGGGGGACTGAAGCTTTCTTT | CAWSVQAGRGTEAFF
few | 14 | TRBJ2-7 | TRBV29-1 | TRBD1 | TGCAGCGTTGAAGGTATAGGGGGCATCTACGAGCAGTACTTC | CSVEGIGGIYEQYF
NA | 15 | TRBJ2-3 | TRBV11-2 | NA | TGTGCCAGCAGCTCCGGGACCCTACTGACAGATACGCAGTATTTT | CASSSGTLLTDTQYF
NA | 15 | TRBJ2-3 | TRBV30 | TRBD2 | TGTGCCTGGAGTTTGCTCAGCGGGAGTTCGGATACGCAGTATTTT | CAWSLLSGSSDTQYF
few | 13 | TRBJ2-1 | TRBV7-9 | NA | TGTGCCAGCAGAAATAGGGCTAGGAATGAGCAGTTCTTC | CASRNRARNEQFF
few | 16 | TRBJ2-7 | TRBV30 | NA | TGTGCCTGGAGTGTACTTGAGGGAGGCCACTACTACGAGCAGTACTTC | CAWSVLEGGHYYEQYF